This T cell receptor (beta chain) derives from a study of OX40 agonist ivuxolimab in advanced cancers. Turning to the study itself: Clinicians treated patients with ivuxolimab, an agonistic anti-OX40 (CD134) antibody. Cancers in dose escalation were hepatocellular, melanoma, renal cell and head and neck. Prior anti-PD-1, anti-PD-L1 or anti-CTLA-4 therapy was allowed; 30% to 40% had some.

Sequencing used immunoSEQ multiplex PCR; TCRdb keeps in-frame clones, though not all of them. The sample shows roughly 70,000 clones, over 75% of them seen only once. Study conclusions and caveats: The mean number of expanded clones was higher in CD8+ T cells than in CD4+.

V lost 3 bases and J 3 bases, leaving 4 bases between the germline ends. The CDR3 loop spans 11 amino acids. The germline CDR1 and CDR2 sequences are SGHRS and YFSETQ. Comments on this clone: What it binds is unknown.

This sequence was found in an adult with an advanced solid tumor such as melanoma, head and neck, liver or kidney cancer. The V and J genes are TRBV5-1 and TRBJ2-7; D is unclear. The material sequenced was CD4+ or CD8+ T cells sorted from blood, taken in a trial of the OX40 agonist ivuxolimab. Here the CDR3 reads CASSSHYEQYF. The CDR3 nucleotides read TGCGCCAGCAGCTCCCACTACGAGCAGTACTTC.